This T cell receptor (beta chain) was recovered during a study of regulatory T cells in long-lasting Graves disease. General study results and limits: Exclusively peripheral blood, rather than thyroid tissue, was studied. Persistent cases favored TRBV28, TRBJ1-2 and TRBJ2-5. In persistent patients, shared public clonotypes (over 2,500) outnumbered those in new patients (around 1,000).

The CDR3 runs to 14 residues. J lost 5 bases, V lost 8 bases, and 11 bases had no gene match. Germline V lookup: CDR1 MNHEY, CDR2 SMNVEV (reference sequence). This clonotype was counted only a few times. Its matching antigen is unknown. Time point indicated: persistent/refractory GD, antithyroid drugs over 5 years with positive TRAb. Isolated PBMC RNA provided the starting material for the TCR library. Patients all came to the study from an endocrinology department in Xi'an, China. Arm-PCR of CDR3 regions and iRepertoire HTBI primers were used to build TCR beta libraries. One entry per CDR3 protein, called by TCRdb with MiXCR from the multiplex PCR reads. The table has about 290,000 distinct CDR3 sequences, around 20% seen once.

The sequencing used peripheral blood mononuclear cells (PBMCs), collected when the disease was refractory, from a patient treated with antithyroid drugs. V usage is TRBV27 and J usage is TRBJ2-7; 8 bases map to TRBD2. The sequence was obtained from a female donor with Graves disease. Here the CDR3 reads CASGSGSVLDEQYF. CDR3 sequence (DNA): TGTGCCAGCGGAAGCGGGAGCGTTTTGGACGAGCAGTACTTC.